This T cell receptor (beta chain) was found in a study of cytomegalovirus exposure and HLA in healthy donors. Study results and limitations: When analyzed later, a missense DCLRE1C variant was found to be linked to TCR beta V- and J-gene trimming. Researchers reported that a few CMV-associated chains were confirmed in vitro as CMV antigen-specific. Some segments of the V type, notably TRBV6-2 and TRBV6-3, were excluded as indistinguishable.

J gave up 2 bases and V 5 bases, and 14 bases lay outside the gene matches. Germline CDR1 is MGHDK and CDR2 is SYGVNS. This CDR3 contains 17 residues. The PCR employed 60 Vbeta primers together with 13 Jbeta primers. Some clones are missing from TCRdb's copy, which holds only in-frame ones; the method was immunoSEQ multiplex PCR. In the table there are 270,000 or so clones, 80% to 95% of which are singletons. A remark on this clone: As yet, its antigen is unknown.

The sample consisted of PBMCs. The V call is TRBV25-1, the J call TRBJ2-5; TRBD2 agrees at 7 bases. This sequence originates from a girl between 2 and 10 years old in good health and CMV-seronegative. CDR3 region: CASSRLMGGGMQETQYF. The CDR3 DNA sequence: TGTGCCAGCAGTCGCCTTATGGGGGGAGGGATGCAAGAGACCCAGTACTTC.